The table lists the clone carrying this T cell receptor (beta chain) with many counts. Its cognate antigen is unknown. At one of its ends the junction is not consistent with the germline gene, which may arise from a read error. Per sample, a minimum of 6 million PBMCs were isolated. The data were obtained in a study of blood T cells in healthy people across ages. About the research overall: About one barcoded beta molecule was captured per two T cells (by template switching).

The germline V gene encodes CDR1 MDHEN and CDR2 SYDVKM. This CDR3 has 13 amino acids. A second about 7 to 11 cycle PCR used barcoded and J-beta primers. Tags on each cDNA molecule came from a template-switch adaptor with 12 random nucleotides. TCRdb redid the calling of the 5' RACE reads with MiXCR, one entry per CDR3 protein. The sample lists over 600,000 distinct CDR3 sequences, 40% to 45% occurring once. Study results and caveats: Donors of long life had a larger count of naive CD4+ cells and greater diversity than aged donors.

Material: blood. The V gene is TRBV28, the J gene TRBJ2-3; no definite D call. This clonotype originated in an elderly man in good health. In DNA, the CDR3 is TGTGCCAGCAGCTTATACGGCACAGATACGCAGTATTTT. Encoded protein: CASSLYGTDTQYF.